Listed below are T cell receptor beta chains from one sample, sequenced in a study of blood T cell repertoires in COVID-19. Sequencing was performed with immunoSEQ multiplex PCR; in TCRdb, only in-frame clones are kept and a portion is missing. The sample records more than 150,000 clones, 78% being singletons. The sequenced material came from peripheral blood. These receptor sequences come from a woman of 80 years or more with acute or convalescent COVID-19. CDR3s include the opening cysteine and the closing phenylalanine or tryptophan.

TRBV27	CASSLSRPETGYTIYF
TRBV5-6	CASRGAYNSPLHF
TRBV6-5	CASIEYEQFF
TRBV5-1	CASSSGRGLASGSLVQFF
TRBV6-1	CASSEYSGGTFAGELFF
TRBV18	CASSRDRGGDSPLHF
TRBV18	CASSQGTGGNQPQHF
TRBV3-1/TRBV3-2	CASSQSGQETQYF
TRBV6-1	CASSDRIGYGYTF
TRBV2	CASSEWGVRGGYTF
TRBV29-1	CSVGMREIF
TRBV5-1	CASSFRPRQGNQETQYF
TRBV21-1	CASSKSLSEAGALRAYGYTF
TRBV6-5	CASRRARGPEAFF
TRBV6-5	CASEAAINYGYTF
TRBV13	CASSSRTPYTDTQYF
TRBV19	CASGDRGAGDTQYF
TRBV6-1	CASSEAGEGSTDTQYF
TRBV5-4	CASSWTGVRTEAFF